This paragraph reports one TCR beta chain. The CDR3 spans 15 residues. Trimming took 5 bases from V and 2 from J; bases not matched to a gene: 3. Germline V lookup: CDR1 SGHTA, CDR2 FQGTGA. TCRdb keeps only in-frame clones here, not all; method: immunoSEQ multiplex PCR. The table records almost 200,000 clones, 81% of them present only once. The sample comes from a study of cytomegalovirus exposure and HLA in healthy donors. This chain uses TRBV7-3 with TRBJ2-1; 10 bases match TRBD1. The receptor was isolated from a woman in her twenties or thirties in good health and CMV-seronegative. The specimen sequenced was PBMCs. The CDR3 sequence is CASSGGQGTYNEQFF. CDR3 in DNA: TGTGCCAGCAGCGGGGGACAGGGGACCTACAATGAGCAGTTCTTC.